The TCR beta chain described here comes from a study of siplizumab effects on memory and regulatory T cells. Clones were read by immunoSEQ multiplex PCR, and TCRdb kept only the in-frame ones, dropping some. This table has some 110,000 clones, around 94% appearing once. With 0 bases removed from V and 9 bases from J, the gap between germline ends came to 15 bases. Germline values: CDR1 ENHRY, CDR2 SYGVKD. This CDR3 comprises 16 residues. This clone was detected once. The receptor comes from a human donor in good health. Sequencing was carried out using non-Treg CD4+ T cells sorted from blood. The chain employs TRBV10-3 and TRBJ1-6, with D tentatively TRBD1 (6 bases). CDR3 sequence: CAISESGGNFRSPLHF. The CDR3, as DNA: TGTGCCATCAGTGAGTCAGGGGGTAACTTTCGTTCACCCCTCCACTTT.